The sequence of this TCR beta chain was determined in a study of T cells expressing NK-cell markers (dated by TCRdb to about 2020). Some background on the complete study: Three sorted T-cell subsets (CD3+CD56+NKG2C+, CD3+CD56+NKG2C- and CD3+CD56-NKG2C+) from fewer than 10 donors had their TCR beta-chain repertoires profiled. The libraries were sequenced on Illumina HiSeq 2000/2500, MiSeq or NextSeq, producing 2 x 150 bp reads. All eight donors whose samples were sequenced were randomly selected healthy volunteers, three of them men and five women. Seven of the eight sequenced donors were HCMV-seropositive and one was HCMV-seronegative. What the study reported, not specific to this receptor: It remained unclear whether the expanded NKG2C-expressing T cell clones were specific for HCMV antigens. Those dominant clonotypes were again the most abundant among CD3+CD56-NKG2C+ cells in a handful of donors, at roughly 28.3-60.1%. In six donors, the dominant CD3+CD56+NKG2C+ clonotypes ranked among the top 10 CD8+ clonotypes, making up 1.0-7.0% of CD8+ T cells.

Its CDR3 holds 15 amino acids, cysteine through phenylalanine. Only the protein sequence is given. CDR1 and CDR2 are drawn from the germline V gene: SGDLS, YYNGEE. Points on this clonotype: Its antigen specificity is not known.

TCRdb shows the sequencer as Illumina HiSeq 2000. 5'RACE template switching, by which a universal primer site and unique molecular identifiers were added, was used to make TCR beta cDNA libraries. Synthesis of cDNA was primed from the TCR beta constant segment and was followed by two consecutive PCR amplification steps. On the authors' methods: MIGEC was used to demultiplex reads and group reads by UMI, and MiTCR was used to assemble and quantify clonotypes. Only TCR cDNA sequences supported by at least two reads were kept to exclude erroneous sequences. The tcR package was used for downstream repertoire analysis, and clonotypes were matched between fractions using CDR3 nucleotide sequence together with V segment. Antigen specificity was annotated against VDJdb with VDJmatch, allowing one amino acid substitution in CDR3. TCRdb reprocessed the raw reads; every CDR3 protein sequence is a single record, and DNA is not supplied. None of the V and J calls come from the authors' own analysis; TCRdb made them. The sample's clone listing holds approximately 460,000 distinct CDR3 sequences. Of the sample, about 7.3% is held by the ten largest clones.

To determine HCMV serostatus, a commercial ELISA kit was used to detect HCMV-specific IgG in serum. Peripheral blood mononuclear cells were isolated from blood by Ficoll density gradient centrifugation. The specimen sequenced was blood T cells: a sorted CD56 or NKG2C T cell subset, CD4+ or CD8+ T cells, or bulk PBMC T cells (not recorded which). The rearranged chain carries TRBV9 and TRBJ2-5; TCRdb's D gene call, TRBD1, goes unchecked for lack of DNA. The receptor was derived from a woman between 18 and 70 years old in good health. The CDR3 is CASSVDGAGGETQYF. The CDR3, completed at both ends by the reference TRBV9 and TRBJ2-5 genes, gives the full variable domain DSGVTQTPKHLITATGQRVTLRCSPRSGDLSVYWYQQSLDQGLQFLIQYYNGEERAKGNILERFSAQQFPDLHSELNLSSLELGDSALYFCASSVDGAGGETQYFGPGTRLLVL.